One T cell receptor (beta chain) is described in this entry. The antigen is undetermined. The immunoSEQ assay was v3.0, run at survey level. Here immunoSEQ multiplex PCR was the method, and the copy in TCRdb shows in-frame clones only, minus some. The data show 29,000 or so clones, with 95% seen just once and around 7.9% held by the top ten. This sample is drawn from a study of long-term antiretroviral therapy in people with HIV. Study findings and constraints: Clones with expansion before ART led the repertoire at all time points.

Germline assignment: CDR1 SGHTA and CDR2 FQGNSA. The CDR3 runs 12 residues. Deletions cut 3 bases from V and 8 bases from J, with 8 bases between. The study drew at least one pre-ART and at least two post-ART PBMC samples from every donor. The receptor's source is a man aged 25 to 40 with HIV. The chain combines TRBV7-2 with TRBJ1-5; D unresolved. The starting material was unsorted PBMCs, obtained 5.3 years after starting antiretroviral therapy. CDR3 bases: TGTGCCAGCAGCTTTTCCGCCAAGCCCCAGCATTTT. This encodes CASSFSAKPQHF.